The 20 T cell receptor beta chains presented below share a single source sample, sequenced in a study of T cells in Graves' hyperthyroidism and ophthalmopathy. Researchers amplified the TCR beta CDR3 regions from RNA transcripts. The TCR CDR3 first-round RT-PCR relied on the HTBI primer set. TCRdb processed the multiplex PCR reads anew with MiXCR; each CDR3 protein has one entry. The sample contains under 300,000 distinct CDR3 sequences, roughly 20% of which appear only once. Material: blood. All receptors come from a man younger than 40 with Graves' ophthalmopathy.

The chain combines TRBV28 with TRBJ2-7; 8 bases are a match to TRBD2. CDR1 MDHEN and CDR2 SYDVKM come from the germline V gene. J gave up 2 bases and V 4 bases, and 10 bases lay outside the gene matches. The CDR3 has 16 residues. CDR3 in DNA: TGTGCCAGCAGTTCCCGGGGTAGCGGGATCCCCTACGAGCAGTACTTC. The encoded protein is CASSSRGSGIPYEQYF.

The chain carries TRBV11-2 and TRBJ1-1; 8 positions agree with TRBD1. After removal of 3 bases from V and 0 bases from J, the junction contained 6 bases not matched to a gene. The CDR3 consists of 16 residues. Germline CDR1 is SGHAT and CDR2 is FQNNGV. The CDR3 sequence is CASSFSAGGLNTEAFF. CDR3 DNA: TGTGCCAGCAGCTTCTCTGCAGGGGGCTTGAACACTGAAGCTTTCTTT.

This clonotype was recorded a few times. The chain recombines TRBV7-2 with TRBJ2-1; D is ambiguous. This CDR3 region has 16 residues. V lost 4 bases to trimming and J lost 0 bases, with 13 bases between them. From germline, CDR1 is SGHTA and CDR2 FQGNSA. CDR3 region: CASSSRFGSSYNEQFF. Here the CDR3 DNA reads TGTGCCAGCAGCTCGAGGTTCGGAAGCTCCTACAATGAGCAGTTCTTC.

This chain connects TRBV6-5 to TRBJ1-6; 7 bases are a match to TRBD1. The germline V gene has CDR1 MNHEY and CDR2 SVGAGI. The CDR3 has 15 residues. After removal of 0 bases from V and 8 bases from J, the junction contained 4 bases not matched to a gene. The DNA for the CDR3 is TGTGCCAGCAGTTACTCGTGGGACAGCTATTCACCCCTCCACTTT. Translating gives CASSYSWDSYSPLHF.

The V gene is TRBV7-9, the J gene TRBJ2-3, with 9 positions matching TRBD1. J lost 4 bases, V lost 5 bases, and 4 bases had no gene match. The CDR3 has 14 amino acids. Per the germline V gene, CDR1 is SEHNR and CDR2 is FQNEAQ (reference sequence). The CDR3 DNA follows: TGTGCCAGCAGCCACAGGGGGCGGCCAGATACGCAGTATTTT. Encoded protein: CASSHRGRPDTQYF.

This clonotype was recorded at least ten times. The CDR3 sequence is CASKTSGTTNTEAFF. CDR3 sequence (DNA): TGTGCCAGCAAGACTAGCGGGACAACGAACACTGAAGCTTTCTTT. The chain couples TRBV28 to TRBJ1-1, with a weak D call TRBD1 (6 bases). Deletions cut 7 bases from V and 1 base from J, with 16 bases between. Germline V CDR1 and CDR2: MDHEN, SYDVKM. There are 15 residues in the CDR3.

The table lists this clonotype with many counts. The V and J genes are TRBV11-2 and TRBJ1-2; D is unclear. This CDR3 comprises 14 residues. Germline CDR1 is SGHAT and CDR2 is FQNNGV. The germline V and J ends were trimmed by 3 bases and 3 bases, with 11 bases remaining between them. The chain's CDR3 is CASSLRDSHYGYTF. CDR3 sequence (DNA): TGTGCCAGCAGCTTGCGTGATAGTCACTATGGCTACACCTTC.

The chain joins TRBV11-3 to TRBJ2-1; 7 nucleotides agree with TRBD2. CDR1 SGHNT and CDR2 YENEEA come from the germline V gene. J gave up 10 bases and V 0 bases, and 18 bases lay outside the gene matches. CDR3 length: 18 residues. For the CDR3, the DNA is TGTGCCAGCAGCTTAGATCGAAGAGTAGCGGGTCCTCCTCCCGAGCAGTTCTTC. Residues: CASSLDRRVAGPPPEQFF.

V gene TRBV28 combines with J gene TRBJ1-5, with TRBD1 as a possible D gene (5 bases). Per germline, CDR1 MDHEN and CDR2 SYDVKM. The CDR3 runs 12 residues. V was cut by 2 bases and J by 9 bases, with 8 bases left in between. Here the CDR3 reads CASSLEGLPQHF. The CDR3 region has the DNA TGTGCCAGCAGTTTAGAGGGGCTGCCCCAGCATTTT.

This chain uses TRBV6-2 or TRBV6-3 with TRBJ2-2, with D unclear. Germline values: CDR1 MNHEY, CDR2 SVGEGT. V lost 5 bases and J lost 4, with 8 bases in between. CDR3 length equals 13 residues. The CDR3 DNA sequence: TGTGCCAGCAGTATGACGGGCACCGGGGAGCTGTTTTTT. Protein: CASSMTGTGELFF.

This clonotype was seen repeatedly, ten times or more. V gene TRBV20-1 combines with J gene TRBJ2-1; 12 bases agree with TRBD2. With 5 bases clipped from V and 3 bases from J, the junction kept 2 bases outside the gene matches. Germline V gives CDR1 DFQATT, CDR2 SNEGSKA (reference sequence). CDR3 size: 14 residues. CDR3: CSAPGLAGYNEQFF. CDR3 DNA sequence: TGCAGTGCTCCGGGACTAGCGGGCTACAATGAGCAGTTCTTC.

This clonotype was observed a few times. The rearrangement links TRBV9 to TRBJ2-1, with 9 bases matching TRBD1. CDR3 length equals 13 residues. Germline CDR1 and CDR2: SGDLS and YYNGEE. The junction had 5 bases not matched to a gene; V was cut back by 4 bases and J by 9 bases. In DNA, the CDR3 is TGTGCCAGCAGCTTAGGACAGGGGTCTGAGCAGTTCTTC. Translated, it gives CASSLGQGSEQFF.

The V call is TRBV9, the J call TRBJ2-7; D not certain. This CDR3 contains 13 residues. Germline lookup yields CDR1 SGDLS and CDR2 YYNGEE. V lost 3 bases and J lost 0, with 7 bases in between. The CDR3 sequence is CASSGGFSYEQYF. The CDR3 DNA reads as TGTGCCAGCAGCGGCGGCTTCTCCTACGAGCAGTACTTC.

The CDR3 reads CSAPLRGLHSYGYTF. In DNA form, the CDR3 reads TGCAGTGCTCCTCTTCGCGGGCTCCACTCCTATGGCTACACCTTC. The V gene is TRBV20-1, the J gene TRBJ1-2, with unresolved D. This CDR3 is 15 amino acids long. The V gene lost 5 bases and the J gene lost 4 bases, with 20 bases spanning the gap. The germline V gene encodes CDR1 DFQATT and CDR2 SNEGSKA (reference sequence).

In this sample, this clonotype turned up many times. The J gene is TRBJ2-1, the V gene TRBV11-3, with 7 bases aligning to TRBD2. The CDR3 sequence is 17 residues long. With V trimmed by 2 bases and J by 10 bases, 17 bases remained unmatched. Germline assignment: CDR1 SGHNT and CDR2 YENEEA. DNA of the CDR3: TGTGCCAGCAGCTTACTACCCCAGACTAGCAACCGAATGGAGCAGTTCTTC. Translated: CASSLLPQTSNRMEQFF.

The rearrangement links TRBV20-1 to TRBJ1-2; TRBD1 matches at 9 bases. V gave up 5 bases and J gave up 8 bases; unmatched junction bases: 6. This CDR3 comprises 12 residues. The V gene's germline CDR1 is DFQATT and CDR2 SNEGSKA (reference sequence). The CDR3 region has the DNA TGCAGTGCTCCGGGACAGGGACAGGGCTACACCTTC. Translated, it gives CSAPGQGQGYTF.

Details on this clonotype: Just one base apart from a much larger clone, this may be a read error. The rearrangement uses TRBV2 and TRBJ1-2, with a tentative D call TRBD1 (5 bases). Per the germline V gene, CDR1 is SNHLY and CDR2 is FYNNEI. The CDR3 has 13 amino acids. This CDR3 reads CTSSRDRNYGYTF. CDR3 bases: TGTACCAGCAGCCGGGACCGGAACTATGGCTACACCTTC. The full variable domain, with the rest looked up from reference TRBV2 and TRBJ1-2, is EPEVTQTPSHQVTQMGQEVILRCVPISNHLYFYWYRQILGQKVEFLVSFYNNEISEKSEIFDDQFSVERPDGSNFTLKIRSTKLEDSAMYFCTSSRDRNYGYTFGSGTRLTVV.

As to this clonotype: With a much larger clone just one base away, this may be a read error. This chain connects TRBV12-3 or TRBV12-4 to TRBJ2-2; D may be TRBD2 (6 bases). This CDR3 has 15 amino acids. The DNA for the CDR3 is TGTGCCAGCAGTTTAACAAATGCGAACACCGGGGGGCTGTTTTTT. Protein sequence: CASSLTNANTGGLFF.

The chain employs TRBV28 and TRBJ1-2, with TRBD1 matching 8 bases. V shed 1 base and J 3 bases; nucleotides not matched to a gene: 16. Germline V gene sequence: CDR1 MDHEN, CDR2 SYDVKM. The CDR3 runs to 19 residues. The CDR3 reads CASSLFVRTGRGKDYGYTF. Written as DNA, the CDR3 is TGTGCCAGCAGTTTATTTGTTAGGACAGGGCGAGGAAAGGACTATGGCTACACCTTC.

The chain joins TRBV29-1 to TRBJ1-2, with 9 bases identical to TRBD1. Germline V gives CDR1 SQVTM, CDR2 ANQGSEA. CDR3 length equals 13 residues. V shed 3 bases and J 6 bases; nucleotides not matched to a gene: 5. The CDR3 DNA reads TGCAGCGTTGATCCGGGGACAGGGAATGGCTACACCTTC. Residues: CSVDPGTGNGYTF.